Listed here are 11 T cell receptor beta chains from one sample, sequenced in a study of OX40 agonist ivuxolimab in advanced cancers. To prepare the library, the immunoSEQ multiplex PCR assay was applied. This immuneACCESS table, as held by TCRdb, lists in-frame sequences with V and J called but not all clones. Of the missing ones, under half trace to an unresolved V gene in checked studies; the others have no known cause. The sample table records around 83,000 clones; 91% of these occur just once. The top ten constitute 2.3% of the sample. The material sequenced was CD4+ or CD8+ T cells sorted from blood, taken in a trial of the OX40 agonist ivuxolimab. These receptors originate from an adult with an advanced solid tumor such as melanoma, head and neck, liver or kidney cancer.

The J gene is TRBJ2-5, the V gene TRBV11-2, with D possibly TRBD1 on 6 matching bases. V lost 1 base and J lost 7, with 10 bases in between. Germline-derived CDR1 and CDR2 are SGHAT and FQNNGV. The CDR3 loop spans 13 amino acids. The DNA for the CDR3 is TGTGCCAGCAGCTTAGGGACAGCAGGGACCCAGTACTTC. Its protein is CASSLGTAGTQYF.

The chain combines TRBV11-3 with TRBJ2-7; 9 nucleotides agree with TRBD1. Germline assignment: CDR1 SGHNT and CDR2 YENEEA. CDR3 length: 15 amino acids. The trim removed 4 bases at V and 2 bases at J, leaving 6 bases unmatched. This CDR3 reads CASSSTGQGTYEQYF. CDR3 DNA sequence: TGTGCCAGCAGCTCAACGGGACAGGGAACCTACGAGCAGTACTTC.

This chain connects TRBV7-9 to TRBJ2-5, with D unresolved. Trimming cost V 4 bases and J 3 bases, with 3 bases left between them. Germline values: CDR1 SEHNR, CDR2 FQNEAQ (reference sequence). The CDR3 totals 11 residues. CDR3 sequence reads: CASSYKETQYF. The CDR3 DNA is TGTGCCAGCAGCTATAAAGAGACCCAGTACTTC.

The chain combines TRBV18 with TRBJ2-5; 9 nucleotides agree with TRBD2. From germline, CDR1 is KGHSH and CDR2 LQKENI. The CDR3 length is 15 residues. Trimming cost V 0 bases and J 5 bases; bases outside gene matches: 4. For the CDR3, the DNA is TGTGCCAGCTCACCACCGTCGGCGGGGGGGGAGACCCAGTACTTC. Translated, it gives CASSPPSAGGETQYF. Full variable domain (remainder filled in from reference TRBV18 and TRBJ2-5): NAGVMQNPRHLVRRRGQEARLRCSPMKGHSHVYWYRQLPEEGLKFMVYLQKENIIDESGMPKERFSAEFPKEGPSILRIQQVVRGDSAAYFCASSPPSAGGETQYFGPGTRLLVL.

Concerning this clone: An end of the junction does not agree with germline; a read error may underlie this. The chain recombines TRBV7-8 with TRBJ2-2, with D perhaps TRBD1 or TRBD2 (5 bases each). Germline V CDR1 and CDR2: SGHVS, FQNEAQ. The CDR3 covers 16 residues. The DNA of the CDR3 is TGTGCCAGCAGTTTAGCCGGGACGGTGAACACCGGGGAGCTGTTTTTT. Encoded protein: CASSLAGTVNTGELFF.

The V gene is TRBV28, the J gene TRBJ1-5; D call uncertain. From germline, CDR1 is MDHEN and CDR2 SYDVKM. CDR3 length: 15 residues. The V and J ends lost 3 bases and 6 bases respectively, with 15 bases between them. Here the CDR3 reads CASSFRPIRVQPQHF. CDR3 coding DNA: TGTGCCAGCAGTTTCCGCCCCATCCGGGTTCAGCCCCAGCATTTT.

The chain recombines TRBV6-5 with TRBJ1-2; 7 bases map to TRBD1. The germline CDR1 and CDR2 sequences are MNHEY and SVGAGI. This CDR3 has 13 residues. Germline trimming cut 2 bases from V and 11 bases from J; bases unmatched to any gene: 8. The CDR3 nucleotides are TGTGCCAGCAGTTACGCAGACAGGGAGGTTTACACCTTC. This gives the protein CASSYADREVYTF.

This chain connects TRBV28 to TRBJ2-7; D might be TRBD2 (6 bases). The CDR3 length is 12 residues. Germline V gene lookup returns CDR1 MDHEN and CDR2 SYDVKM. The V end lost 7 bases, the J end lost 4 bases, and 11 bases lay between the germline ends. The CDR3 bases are TGTGCCAGCATCGGGGGATTGTACGAGCAGTACTTC. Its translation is CASIGGLYEQYF. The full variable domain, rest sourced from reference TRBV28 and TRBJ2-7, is DVKVTQSSRYLVKRTGEKVFLECVQDMDHENMFWYRQDPGLGLRLIYFSYDVKMKEKGDIPEGYSVSREKKERFSLILESASTNQTSMYLCASIGGLYEQYFGPGTRLTVT.

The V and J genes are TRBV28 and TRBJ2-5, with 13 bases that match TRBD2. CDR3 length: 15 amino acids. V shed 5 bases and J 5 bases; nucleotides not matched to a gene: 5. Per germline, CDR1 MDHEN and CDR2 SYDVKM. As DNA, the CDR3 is TGTGCCAGCAGTCCGGGACTAGCGGGAAGTGAGACCCAGTACTTC. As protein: CASSPGLAGSETQYF.

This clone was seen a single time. Written as DNA, the CDR3 is TGTGCCATCAGTGAGTCGAAGGGCACTGAAGCTTTCTTT. The encoded protein is CAISESKGTEAFF. J is TRBJ1-1 and V is TRBV10-3; D gene unclear. Trimming shortened V by 0 bases and J by 4 bases, and 6 bases separated the two germline ends. The CDR3 has 13 residues. CDR1 and CDR2 (germline): ENHRY, SYGVKD.

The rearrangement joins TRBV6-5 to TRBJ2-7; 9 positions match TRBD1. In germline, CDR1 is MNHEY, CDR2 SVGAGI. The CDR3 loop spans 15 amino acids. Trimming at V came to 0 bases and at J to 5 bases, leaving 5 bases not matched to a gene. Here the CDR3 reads CASSYSGQGSHEQYF. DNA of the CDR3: TGTGCCAGCAGTTACTCGGGACAGGGTTCCCACGAGCAGTACTTC.